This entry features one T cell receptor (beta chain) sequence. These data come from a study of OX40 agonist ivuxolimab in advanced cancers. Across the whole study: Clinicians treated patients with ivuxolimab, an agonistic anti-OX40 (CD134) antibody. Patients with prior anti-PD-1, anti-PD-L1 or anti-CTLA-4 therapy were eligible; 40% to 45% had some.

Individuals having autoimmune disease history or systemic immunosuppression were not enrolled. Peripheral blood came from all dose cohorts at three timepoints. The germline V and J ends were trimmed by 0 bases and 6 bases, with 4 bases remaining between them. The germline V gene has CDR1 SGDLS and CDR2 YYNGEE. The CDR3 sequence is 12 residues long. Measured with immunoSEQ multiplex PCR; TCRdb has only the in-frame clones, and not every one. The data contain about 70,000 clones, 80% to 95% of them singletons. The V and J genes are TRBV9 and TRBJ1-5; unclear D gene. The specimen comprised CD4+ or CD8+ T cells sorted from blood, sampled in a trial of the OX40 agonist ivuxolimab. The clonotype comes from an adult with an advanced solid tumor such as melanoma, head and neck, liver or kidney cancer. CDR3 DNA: TGTGCCAGCAGCGTAGAGGGTCAGCCCCAGCATTTT. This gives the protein CASSVEGQPQHF. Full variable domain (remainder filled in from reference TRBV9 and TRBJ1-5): DSGVTQTPKHLITATGQRVTLRCSPRSGDLSVYWYQQSLDQGLQFLIQYYNGEERAKGNILERFSAQQFPDLHSELNLSSLELGDSALYFCASSVEGQPQHFGDGTRLSIL.